This T cell receptor (beta chain) was recorded in a study of molecular identifiers for immune sequencing clone quantification. Study findings and constraints: Clones above 20 RNA copies contained over 99% of effector molecules and under 1% of naive molecules.

TCRdb independently ran MiXCR on the PCR reads; one entry per CDR3 protein. Of hundreds of thousands of distinct CDR3 sequences detected, roughly 21% appear once; the ten largest clones hold roughly 0.85%. Turning to this clonotype: Its antigen is not known. This may arise from a read error, as a much more abundant clone is one base away.

Germline-derived CDR1 and CDR2 are SGHTA and FQGNSA. The CDR3 covers 13 residues. The sequenced material came from naive CD8+ T cells from blood, with Jurkat cell RNA spiked in. Subset of the sample: FACS-sorted CD8+CD4-CCR7+CD45RA+ naive T cells. This sequence joins TRBV7-2 and TRBJ2-1, with D unresolved. The clonotype originates from a human donor in good health. Some libraries in this study had Jurkat cell RNA spiked in. CDR3 region: CANSEPHYNEQFF. The CDR3, as DNA: TGTGCCAACAGCGAGCCCCACTACAATGAGCAGTTCTTC.